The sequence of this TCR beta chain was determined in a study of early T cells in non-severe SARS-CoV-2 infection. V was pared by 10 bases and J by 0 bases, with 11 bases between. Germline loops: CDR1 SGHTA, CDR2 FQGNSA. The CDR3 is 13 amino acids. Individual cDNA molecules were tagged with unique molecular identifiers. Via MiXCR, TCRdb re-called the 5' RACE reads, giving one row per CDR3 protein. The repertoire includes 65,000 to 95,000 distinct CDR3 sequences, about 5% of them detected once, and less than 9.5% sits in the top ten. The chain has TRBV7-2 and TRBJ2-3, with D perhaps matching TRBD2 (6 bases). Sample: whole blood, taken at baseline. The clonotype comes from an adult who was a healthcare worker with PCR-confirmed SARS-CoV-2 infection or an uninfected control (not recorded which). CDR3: CATREASTDTQYF. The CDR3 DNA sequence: TGTGCCACTAGGGAGGCTAGCACAGATACGCAGTATTTT. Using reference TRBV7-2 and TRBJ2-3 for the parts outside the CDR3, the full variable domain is GAGVSQSPSNKVTEKGKDVELRCDPISGHTALYWYRQSLGQGLEFLIYFQGNSAPDKSGLPSDRFSAERTGGSVSTLTIQRTQQEDSAVYLCATREASTDTQYFGPGTRLTVL.